This TCR beta chain was captured in a study of CD8 T cells in Susac syndrome. It was with random hexamers that about 0.45 to 1 ug RNA was reverse transcribed. TCRdb fed the immunoSEQ multiplex PCR reads into MiXCR, producing one record per CDR3 protein. The sample yields about 130,000 distinct CDR3 sequences, 90% to 95% seen once. FACS enriched CD8+ TEMRA cells, while bulk CD8+ and CD4+ were negatively isolated. CDR3 length: 15 residues. The J segment lost 5 bases and the V segment lost 4 bases, leaving 11 bases of the junction unmatched. Germline CDR1 is SEHNR and CDR2 is FQNEAQ (reference sequence).

The sample taken for sequencing was CD4+ T cells from PBMCs. The sequence was obtained from a human donor in good health. This chain uses TRBV7-9 with TRBJ2-7; TRBD1 agrees at 7 bases. CDR3 amino acids: CASSSTYKGANEQYF. The CDR3 DNA follows: TGTGCCAGCAGCTCAACGTATAAGGGGGCAAACGAGCAGTACTTC.